Shown below are 24 T cell receptor beta chains from a single sample sequenced in a study of CD8+CD57+ T cells in acquired aplastic anemia. It was genomic DNA that served as the template for profiling TCR beta VDJ and CDR3. One entry per CDR3 protein results from TCRdb running MiXCR on the reads. There are 160,000 or so distinct CDR3 sequences in the sample; under 55% occur only once, and about 2.8% lies in the top ten. The sequenced patients had an expansion of CD8+CD57+ cells seen by flow cytometry. The sequenced sample was sorted CD4+, CD8+, or CD8+CD57+ T cells (not recorded which) from PBMCs. The receptors stem from a human donor with aplastic anemia.

The rearrangement joins TRBV15 to TRBJ1-1; no clear D. Trimming pared 2 bases from V and 2 bases from J, leaving 6 bases between. The CDR3 sequence is 13 residues long. Germline V lookup: CDR1 LNHNV, CDR2 YYDKDF (reference sequence). The CDR3, as DNA: TGTGCCACCAGCAGACAGCTAAACACTGAAGCTTTCTTT. Its protein product is CATSRQLNTEAFF.

In its sample, this clonotype was seen many times. The genes are TRBV2 and TRBJ1-6; the D gene is possibly TRBD1 (6 bases). V lost 5 bases and J 14 bases, leaving 16 bases between the germline ends. This CDR3 has 13 residues. Germline V lookup: CDR1 SNHLY, CDR2 FYNNEI. Here the CDR3 DNA reads TGTGCCAGCAGTCGGGACAACCCAAAGGCCCTCCACTTT. Protein product: CASSRDNPKALHF.

The chain combines TRBV29-1 with TRBJ1-2, with 9 nucleotides matching TRBD1. Germline CDR1 and CDR2: SQVTM and ANQGSEA. Losses at the gene ends were 8 bases for V and 8 bases for J; bases not matched to a gene: 12. The CDR3 runs to 13 residues. The CDR3 sequence: CSLTTTGTGGYTF. The CDR3 nucleotides are TGCAGCCTAACAACTACAGGGACAGGGGGCTACACCTTC.

This clonotype was seen a few times. J is TRBJ2-1 and V is TRBV24-1; 13 bases are shared with TRBD2. V gave up 9 bases and J gave up 8 bases; unmatched junction bases: 6. The CDR3 covers 14 residues. Germline CDR1 KGHDR, CDR2 SFDVKD. CDR3 nucleotides: TGTGCCACCGGCGGACTAGCGGGAGAGGATGAGCAGTTCTTC. Protein sequence: CATGGLAGEDEQFF.

This chain links TRBV11-2 with TRBJ1-5, with D unclear. From germline, CDR1 is SGHAT and CDR2 FQNNGV. Trimming removed 4 bases from V and 7 bases from J, with 11 bases in between. There are 13 residues in the CDR3. CDR3 protein: CASSSEGGQPQHF. CDR3 coding DNA: TGTGCCAGCAGCTCTGAAGGTGGACAGCCCCAGCATTTT. Full variable domain (missing parts from reference TRBV11-2 and TRBJ1-5): EAGVAQSPRYKIIEKRQSVAFWCNPISGHATLYWYQQILGQGPKLLIQFQNNGVVDDSQLPKDRFSAERLKGVDSTLKIQPAKLEDSAVYLCASSSEGGQPQHFGDGTRLSIL.

This clonotype was counted a few times. At one of its ends the junction is not consistent with the germline gene, which may arise from a read error. The rearrangement joins TRBV6-1 to TRBJ2-1, with a weak D call TRBD2 (6 bases). The CDR3 contains 13 residues. CDR1 MNHNS and CDR2 SASEGT come from the germline V gene. CDR3 nucleotide sequence: TGTGCCAGCAATAGCGGAGTTTACAGTGAGCAGTTCTTC. It encodes CASNSGVYSEQFF.

This clonotype came up once. The rearrangement links TRBV7-3 to TRBJ2-1; TRBD2 matches at 16 bases. The ends lost 3 bases at V and 3 bases at J; junction bases unmatched: 8. CDR1 and CDR2 (germline): SGHTA, FQGTGA. This CDR3 has 19 residues. The CDR3 DNA reads TGTGCCAGCAGCTTGACGGGACTAGCGGGAGGGCCGCGCTACAATGAGCAGTTCTTC. It yields the protein CASSLTGLAGGPRYNEQFF.

J is TRBJ2-7 and V is TRBV27; D gene ambiguous. V lost 0 bases, J lost 2 bases, and 5 bases lay in between. Germline-derived CDR1 and CDR2 are MNHEY and SMNVEV (reference sequence). CDR3 length: 13 amino acids. CDR3 sequence: CASSLSIPYEQYF. As DNA, the CDR3 is TGTGCCAGCAGTTTATCGATCCCCTACGAGCAGTACTTC.

This sequence joins TRBV7-6 and TRBJ1-2; TRBD1 matches 10 bases. Per germline, CDR1 SGHVS and CDR2 FNYEAQ. CDR3 length equals 15 residues. The V and J ends lost 5 bases and 2 bases, in that order; junction bases with no gene match: 5. The CDR3 protein is CASSNRQGANYGYTF. In DNA, the CDR3 is TGTGCCAGCAGCAACCGACAGGGGGCCAACTATGGCTACACCTTC.

The chain combines TRBV12-3 or TRBV12-4 with TRBJ1-2; 7 nucleotides match TRBD1. CDR3 length: 13 amino acids. V was clipped by 3 bases and J by 7 bases; unmatched bases: 5. This CDR3 reads CASSFEGAGGYTF. In nucleotides, the CDR3 is TGTGCCAGCAGTTTCGAGGGGGCCGGTGGCTACACCTTC.

This clonotype was recorded many times. The rearrangement joins TRBV4-1 to TRBJ1-6; D is unresolved. Germline loops: CDR1 MGHRA, CDR2 YSYEKL. The V end lost 2 bases, the J end lost 7 bases, and 15 bases lay between the germline ends. The CDR3 runs to 16 residues. The CDR3 is CASSQNKGSGNSPLHF. CDR3 nucleotide sequence: TGCGCCAGCAGCCAAAATAAAGGTAGTGGCAATTCACCCCTCCACTTT.

The gene calls are TRBV7-2 and TRBJ2-7; 11 bases align to TRBD1. V was clipped by 2 bases and J by 2 bases; unmatched bases: 2. CDR3 length: 15 residues. The germline V gene encodes CDR1 SGHTA and CDR2 FQGNSA. The CDR3 DNA sequence: TGTGCCAGCAGCTTACGGACAGGGGGCCCCTACGAGCAGTACTTC. Translated, it gives CASSLRTGGPYEQYF.

This sequence joins TRBV2 and TRBJ1-2; 8 bases agree with TRBD1. Trimming at V came to 1 base and at J to 4 bases, leaving 5 bases not matched to a gene. CDR3 size: 15 residues. Germline CDR1 SNHLY, CDR2 FYNNEI. The CDR3 DNA follows: TGTGCCAGCAGTGAAGGAGGACAGGGAGGCTATGGCTACACCTTC. It is translated as CASSEGGQGGYGYTF.

About this clonotype: The CDR3 does not end in the conserved phenylalanine or tryptophan, so this is likely a read error. The DNA is left out, because the CDR3 cannot be placed on it with certainty; the CDR3 is given as TCRdb lists it. This chain joins TRBV10-3 and TRBJ1-1; TRBD1, the D gene given by the table, was not confirmed from the DNA. CDR1 and CDR2 (germline): ENHRY, SYGVKD. The CDR3 spans 11 residues, counting both ends. CDR3 protein: CASSGRGGANY.

This sequence joins TRBV6-5 and TRBJ2-3; D is undetermined. Germline CDR1 is MNHEY and CDR2 is SVGAGI. Trimming removed 0 bases at V and 0 bases at J, with 10 bases between. The CDR3 has 16 residues. In nucleotides, the CDR3 is TGTGCCAGCAGTTACTCTGGCGTCTCTAGCACAGATACGCAGTATTTT. Protein sequence: CASSYSGVSSTDTQYF.

This clonotype has at least ten counts. At one boundary the junction diverges from the germline segment, which might be a read error. The V call is TRBV7-8, the J call TRBJ2-7; 8 nucleotides agree with TRBD1. CDR3 length: 16 residues. Germline V gives CDR1 SGHVS, CDR2 FQNEAQ. The CDR3 DNA reads TGTGCCAGCAGCCCCCACGCAGGACAGGGCTCCTTCGAGCAGTACTTC. Its protein product is CASSPHAGQGSFEQYF.

Only a few counts were recorded for this clonotype. The V gene is TRBV5-5, the J gene TRBJ1-4; D not certain. Germline values: CDR1 SGHKS, CDR2 YYEKEE (reference sequence). V lost 1 base, J lost 0 bases, and 7 bases lay in between. This CDR3 spans 15 amino acids. CDR3 nucleotide sequence: TGTGCCAGCAGCTTGCCCCAGGCAACTAATGAAAAACTGTTTTTT. This codes for CASSLPQATNEKLFF.

The CDR3 protein is CATSDPGTGGLETQYF. The CDR3, as DNA: TGTGCCACCAGTGACCCAGGGACAGGAGGTTTGGAGACCCAGTACTTC. V gene TRBV24-1 combines with J gene TRBJ2-5, with 8 bases lining up with TRBD1. Germline CDR1 is KGHDR and CDR2 is SFDVKD. Trimming at V came to 4 bases and at J to 5 bases, leaving 11 bases not matched to a gene. The CDR3 has 16 amino acids.

This clonotype was seen repeatedly, ten times or more. V is TRBV20-1 and J is TRBJ1-5; 9 nucleotides agree with TRBD1. The CDR3 spans 15 residues. Germline CDR1 DFQATT, CDR2 SNEGSKA (reference sequence). Trimming took 6 bases from V and 4 from J; bases not matched to a gene: 10. In DNA, the CDR3 is TGCAGTGCCCTACCTGACAGGGGGGGAAATCAGCCCCAGCATTTT. Translation: CSALPDRGGNQPQHF.

There are a few counts of this clonotype. The V and J genes are TRBV6-5 and TRBJ1-5, with D maybe TRBD1 (5 bases). Germline V gives CDR1 MNHEY, CDR2 SVGAGI. V was clipped by 4 bases and J by 0 bases, with 16 bases between them. The CDR3 loop spans 17 amino acids. CDR3 protein: CASSSGTGRASNQPQHF. In nucleotides, the CDR3 is TGTGCCAGCAGTTCCGGGACCGGCAGAGCTAGCAATCAGCCCCAGCATTTT.

Remarks on this clonotype: A much more abundant neighbour one base away suggests this may be a read error. The chain employs TRBV11-2 and TRBJ2-7; perhaps TRBD2 as D (5 bases). V lost 4 bases, J lost 2 bases, and 18 bases lay in between. The V gene's germline CDR1 is SGHAT and CDR2 FQNNGV. This CDR3 contains 16 residues. For the CDR3, the DNA is TGTGCCAGCAGCTCTTACCCGACTATCGCTACCTACGAGCAGTACTTC. Amino acids: CASSSYPTIATYEQYF.

V and J are TRBV10-2 and TRBJ1-6; 7 nucleotides align to TRBD1. The CDR3 is 13 residues long. Unmatched junction bases numbered 3, after V lost 3 bases and J lost 10 bases. Germline V gene sequence: CDR1 WSHSY, CDR2 SAAADI. The CDR3 reads CASSDQGGSPLHF. In DNA, the CDR3 is TGCGCCAGCAGTGACCAGGGGGGATCACCCCTCCACTTT.

This chain connects TRBV7-9 to TRBJ1-2; TRBD1 is a possible D gene (6 bases). Germline V gene data show CDR1 as SEHNR and CDR2 as FQNEAQ (reference sequence). V lost 4 bases and J 5 bases, leaving 14 bases between the germline ends. CDR3 length: 14 residues. This CDR3 reads CASSSPTGTYGYTF. DNA of the CDR3: TGTGCCAGCAGCTCGCCGACAGGTACATATGGCTACACCTTC. The variable domain in full, with the rest retrieved from reference TRBV7-9 and TRBJ1-2, is DTGVSQNPRHKITKRGQNVTFRCDPISEHNRLYWYRQTLGQGPEFLTYFQNEAQLEKSRLLSDRFSAERPKGSFSTLEIQRTEQGDSAMYLCASSSPTGTYGYTFGSGTRLTVV.

The chain carries TRBV7-9 and TRBJ1-3, with a possible D match to TRBD1 (5 bases). The length of the CDR3 is 13 residues. Trimming took 5 bases from V and 7 from J, leaving 12 bases between them. Germline CDR1 reads SEHNR; CDR2 reads FQNEAQ (reference sequence). The chain's CDR3 is CASSHRPTNTIYF. The CDR3 DNA reads as TGTGCCAGCAGCCACAGGCCGACGAACACCATATATTTT.